The present TCR beta chain was sequenced within a study of vaccination and CD4 T cells after COVID-19. About the study: Median time from second vaccine dose to sampling was less than 85 days (14 to 241).

CDR1 is MNHEY and CDR2 is SVGAGI in the germline V gene. This CDR3 is built from 14 residues. Trimming shortened V by 2 bases and J by 4 bases, and 6 bases separated the two germline ends. TCRdb re-called the PCR reads through MiXCR, storing one row per CDR3 protein. This sample has some 21,000 distinct CDR3 sequences, with about 57% found just once. Only a few counts were recorded for this clonotype. This receptor was identified in a human donor who had recovered from COVID-19. The rearrangement joins TRBV6-5 to TRBJ1-6; D uncertain. The sample here was CD4+ T cells from blood, taken before SARS-CoV-2 vaccination. CDR3 sequence reads: CASSYGQYNSPLHF. The CDR3 DNA reads TGTGCCAGCAGTTACGGGCAGTATAATTCACCCCTCCACTTT.